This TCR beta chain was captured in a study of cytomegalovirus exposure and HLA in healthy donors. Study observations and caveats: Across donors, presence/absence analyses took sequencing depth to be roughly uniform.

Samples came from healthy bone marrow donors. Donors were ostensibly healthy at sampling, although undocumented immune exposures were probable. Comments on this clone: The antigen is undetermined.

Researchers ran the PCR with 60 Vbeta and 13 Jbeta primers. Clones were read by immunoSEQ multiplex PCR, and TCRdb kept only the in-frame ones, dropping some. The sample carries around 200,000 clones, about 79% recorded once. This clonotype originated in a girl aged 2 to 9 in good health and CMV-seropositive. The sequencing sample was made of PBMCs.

CDR3 sequence (DNA): TGTGCCAGCAGCCTCCCGGGGAGCGCTGGAAACACCATATATTTT. Protein product: CASSLPGSAGNTIYF. The gene calls are TRBV14 and TRBJ1-3; no clear D gene. Germline V gene sequence: CDR1 SGHDN, CDR2 FVKESK. The CDR3 spans 15 residues. The V end was cut by 4 bases, the J end by 2 bases, with 12 bases between.